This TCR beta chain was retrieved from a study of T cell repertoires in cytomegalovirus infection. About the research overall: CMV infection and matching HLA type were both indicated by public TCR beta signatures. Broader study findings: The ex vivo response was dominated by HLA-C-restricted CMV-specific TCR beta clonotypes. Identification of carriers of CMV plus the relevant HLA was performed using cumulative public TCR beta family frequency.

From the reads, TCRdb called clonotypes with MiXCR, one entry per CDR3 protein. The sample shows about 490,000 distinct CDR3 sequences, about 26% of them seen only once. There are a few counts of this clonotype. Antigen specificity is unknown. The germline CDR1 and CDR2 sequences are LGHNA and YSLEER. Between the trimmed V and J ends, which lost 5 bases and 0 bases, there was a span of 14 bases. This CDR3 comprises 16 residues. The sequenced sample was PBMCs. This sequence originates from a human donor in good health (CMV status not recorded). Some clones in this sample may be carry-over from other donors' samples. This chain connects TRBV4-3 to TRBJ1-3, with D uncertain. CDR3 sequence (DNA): TGCGCCAGCAGCGAATCCGAGTACACCTCTGGAAACACCATATATTTT. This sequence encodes CASSESEYTSGNTIYF.